The clone carrying this T cell receptor (beta chain) was observed a handful of times. The record originates from a study of blood T cell repertoires in COVID-19. The data were produced by immunoSEQ multiplex PCR, yet TCRdb's version contains in-frame clones alone and is incomplete. The sample carries some 89,000 clones, 80% to 90% recorded once. The sequence came from a human donor in a cohort sampled during active COVID-19. Source material: peripheral blood.

The CDR3 DNA is TGTGCCAGCAGCCAAGATCAAAACTCTGGAAACACCATATATTTT. Its protein product is CASSQDQNSGNTIYF. The chain has TRBV4-2 and TRBJ1-3; D remains ambiguous. Trimming took off 0 bases at V and 0 bases at J, with 6 bases between the two ends. This CDR3 spans 15 amino acids. Germline CDR1 is LGHNA and CDR2 is YNFKEQ.